Below are 8 T cell receptor beta chains sequenced from a single sample in a study of shared T cell receptors in the human thymus. Assay: immunoSEQ multiplex PCR; the TCRdb copy retains only in-frame clones and omits some. Among over 450,000 clones listed, about four fifths were seen once. The same data also went into a second study, on human thymus T cells.

Sequencing used thymocytes. These receptors were taken from a boy younger than two with a congenital heart defect.

The genes are TRBV7-2 and TRBJ2-5, with 9 bases that match TRBD2. With 5 bases clipped from V and 5 bases from J, the junction kept 12 bases outside the gene matches. CDR3 size: 16 residues. Per germline, CDR1 SGHTA and CDR2 FQGNSA. The CDR3 is CASSPAGGRAGETQYF. The CDR3 coding sequence is TGTGCCAGCAGCCCCGCCGGCGGGAGGGCCGGGGAGACCCAGTACTTC.

This sequence joins TRBV7-7 and TRBJ2-5, with 10 positions matching TRBD2. Trimming at V came to 4 bases and at J to 1 base, leaving 12 bases not matched to a gene. Looked up from germline, CDR1 is SSHAT and CDR2 is FNYEAQ (reference sequence). This CDR3 comprises 18 residues. The CDR3 DNA reads TGTGCCAGCAGCTCCCTGGCTAGCGGGAGTGCCCCCCAAGAGACCCAGTACTTC. Translation gives CASSSLASGSAPQETQYF.

This clone was observed a single time. This rearrangement joins TRBV5-1 to TRBJ2-7, with 13 nucleotides matching TRBD2. This CDR3 is 16 amino acids long. With V trimmed by 4 bases and J by 4 bases, 8 bases remained unmatched. Germline V gene data show CDR1 as SGHRS and CDR2 as YFSETQ. The CDR3 bases are TGCGCCAGCAGCAAAGGACTAGCGGGGGACCCGTACGAGCAGTACTTC. Its protein product is CASSKGLAGDPYEQYF.

The V call is TRBV7-6, the J call TRBJ2-7; 9 bases line up with TRBD2. The CDR3 spans 15 residues. CDR1 is SGHVS and CDR2 is FNYEAQ in the germline V gene. The trim removed 4 bases at V and 3 bases at J, leaving 7 bases unmatched. DNA for the CDR3: TGTGCCAGCAGCTCGGTGGCTAGCGGGATCTACGAGCAGTACTTC. Protein product: CASSSVASGIYEQYF.

The chain combines TRBV25-1 with TRBJ2-2; the match to TRBD1 covers 8 bases. The V gene's germline CDR1 is MGHDK and CDR2 SYGVNS. CDR3 length equals 13 residues. V lost 6 bases, J lost 6 bases, and 3 bases stayed unmatched. The CDR3 region is CASSRQGPGELFF. The CDR3 DNA sequence: TGTGCCAGCAGCCGACAGGGGCCCGGGGAGCTGTTTTTT.

The chain carries TRBV7-2 and TRBJ1-5; 7 bases line up with TRBD1. The CDR3 runs to 16 residues. Germline CDR1 reads SGHTA; CDR2 reads FQGNSA. V lost 1 base and J lost 7; bases outside the gene matches: 10. Here the CDR3 reads CASSLELRGTRQPQHF. CDR3 bases: TGTGCCAGCAGCTTAGAGCTCAGGGGGACGAGGCAGCCCCAGCATTTT.

The chain joins TRBV27 to TRBJ1-2; weak D call: TRBD1 (6 bases). Germline V gene data show CDR1 as MNHEY and CDR2 as SMNVEV (reference sequence). Trimming removed 3 bases from V and 5 bases from J, with 10 bases in between. The CDR3 length is 13 residues. This CDR3 is CASSLDSVYGYTF. In nucleotides, the CDR3 is TGTGCCAGCAGTTTGGACAGCGTGTATGGCTACACCTTC.

The chain has TRBV28 and TRBJ2-3; D perhaps matches TRBD2 (5 bases). Trimming removed 6 bases at V and 1 base at J, with 20 bases between. The CDR3 covers 17 residues. The germline V gene encodes CDR1 MDHEN and CDR2 SYDVKM. CDR3 sequence (DNA): TGTGCCAGCAGGAGGGCTAGCAAACACGGGGGCACAGATACGCAGTATTTT. This translates into CASRRASKHGGTDTQYF.